A single sample gave rise to the 25 T cell receptor beta chains below, sequenced in a study of T cells in Graves' hyperthyroidism and ophthalmopathy (dated by TCRdb to between 2018 and 2021). The method was multiplex PCR. The sample was run on an Illumina HiSeq 2000. Amplification of TCR beta CDR3 regions was carried out from RNA transcripts. For the first round of RT-PCR on the TCR CDR3, the HTBI primer set was used together with the Qiagen OneStep RT-PCR kit. TCRdb trimmed the raw reads at Q25, called clones with MiXCR and kept productive beta chains. Each entry is one CDR3 protein sequence, shown with its most common DNA and genes. The sample table contains 350,000 to 400,000 distinct CDR3 sequences; only one count was recorded for about 18% of them. The ten largest clones take up less than 45% of the sample. Material: blood. The origin of the receptors is a man younger than 35 with Graves' ophthalmopathy.

This chain joins TRBV20-1 and TRBJ2-7; perhaps TRBD2 as D (7 bases). In germline, CDR1 is DFQATT, CDR2 SNEGSKA (reference sequence). V shed 1 base and J shed 3 bases, with 16 bases lying between them. There are 15 residues in the CDR3. CDR3 in amino acids: CSARGGGAPGYEQYF. The DNA for the CDR3 is TGCAGTGCTAGAGGGGGGGGGGCCCCAGGCTACGAGCAGTACTTC.

This clonotype was counted at least ten times. V is TRBV28 and J is TRBJ1-2; 9 bases fit TRBD1. Per the germline V gene, CDR1 is MDHEN and CDR2 is SYDVKM. J lost 11 bases, V lost 9 bases, and 13 bases had no gene match. The CDR3 runs to 13 residues. CDR3 DNA sequence: TGTGCCAGTTCCCAACCGGGACAGGGAGGTTACACCTTC. Its translation is CASSQPGQGGYTF.

This clonotype appeared a few times. V and J are TRBV6-1 and TRBJ2-2; D is perhaps TRBD1 (5 bases). Germline-derived CDR1 and CDR2 are MNHNS and SASEGT. The CDR3 has 14 amino acids. V lost 6 bases and J 3 bases, leaving 11 bases between the germline ends. The CDR3 DNA is TGTGCCAGCAGACCTACAGGTTACACCGGGGAGCTGTTTTTT. This translates into CASRPTGYTGELFF.

In this sample, this clonotype turned up a few times. This rearrangement joins TRBV19 to TRBJ1-1, with D possibly TRBD1 on 5 matching bases. From germline, CDR1 is LNHDA and CDR2 SQIVND (reference sequence). V lost 11 bases, J lost 4 bases, and 17 bases lay in between. The CDR3 extends over 13 amino acids. The CDR3 spells CAVEGQTGTEAFF. DNA for the CDR3: TGTGCCGTAGAGGGGCAGACGGGCACTGAAGCTTTCTTT.

The chain carries TRBV4-1 and TRBJ1-2; D is uncertain. The CDR3 runs 15 residues. Germline CDR1 MGHRA, CDR2 YSYEKL. V was cut by 2 bases and J by 3 bases, with 13 bases left in between. In DNA, the CDR3 is TGCGCCAGCAGCCAAACTGCCGGACTGCACTATGGCTACACCTTC. Translated, it gives CASSQTAGLHYGYTF.

The gene calls are TRBV6-1 and TRBJ2-3; tentatively, D is TRBD1 (6 bases). Trimming removed 2 bases from V and 4 bases from J, with 10 bases in between. The CDR3 spans 14 residues. Germline CDR1 is MNHNS and CDR2 is SASEGT. In DNA, the CDR3 is TGTGCCAGCAGTGAATGGGACATACCAGATACGCAGTATTTT. Amino acid sequence: CASSEWDIPDTQYF.

With regard to this clonotype: A much larger clonotype is one base distant, so this may be a read error. V and J are TRBV2 and TRBJ1-5, with a tentative D call TRBD1 (6 bases). The CDR3 loop spans 13 amino acids. V was pared by 8 bases and J by 2 bases, with 10 bases between. Germline values: CDR1 SNHLY, CDR2 FYNNEI. For the CDR3, the DNA is TGTGCCAGCGGGGGGGCAGGCAATCAGCCCCAGCATTTT. This sequence encodes CASGGAGNQPQHF. The full variable domain, in which reference TRBV2 and TRBJ1-5 provide the parts outside the CDR3, is EPEVTQTPSHQVTQMGQEVILRCVPISNHLYFYWYRQILGQKVEFLVSFYNNEISEKSEIFDDQFSVERPDGSNFTLKIRSTKLEDSAMYFCASGGAGNQPQHFGDGTRLSIL.

This clonotype was picked up many times. V and J are TRBV20-1 and TRBJ1-1, with TRBD1 identical over 7 bases. The CDR3 runs 15 residues. Germline CDR1 is DFQATT and CDR2 is SNEGSKA (reference sequence). V dropped 0 bases and J dropped 8; count of bases not matched to a gene: 12. The CDR3 loop reads CSARDRQGLTREAFF. CDR3 nucleotides: TGCAGTGCTAGAGACAGACAGGGACTAACGAGAGAAGCTTTCTTT.

The chain's CDR3 is CASSLRQGETGELFF. The CDR3 DNA reads TGTGCCAGCAGCTTACGGCAGGGGGAGACCGGGGAGCTGTTTTTT. This rearrangement joins TRBV7-9 to TRBJ2-2; 7 nucleotides agree with TRBD1. V shed 2 bases, J shed 5 bases, and the junction held 5 bases outside the gene matches. Germline V gene lookup returns CDR1 SEHNR and CDR2 FQNEAQ (reference sequence). The CDR3 has 15 amino acids.

This rearrangement joins TRBV24-1 to TRBJ2-5, with 7 bases that match TRBD1. This CDR3 contains 12 residues. The junction had 0 bases not matched to a gene; V was cut back by 9 bases and J by 0 bases. CDR1 is KGHDR and CDR2 is SFDVKD in the germline V gene. The CDR3 DNA reads as TGTGCCACCGGACAGGACCAAGAGACCCAGTACTTC. It yields the protein CATGQDQETQYF.

Ten or more counts support this clonotype. The chain couples TRBV18 to TRBJ2-5; possibly TRBD2 for D (6 bases). From germline, CDR1 is KGHSH and CDR2 LQKENI. This CDR3 has 12 amino acids. Trimming shortened V by 10 bases and J by 2 bases, and 11 bases separated the two germline ends. The CDR3 here is CATWGEQETQYF. The CDR3 nucleotides read TGTGCCACCTGGGGGGAGCAAGAGACCCAGTACTTC.

This clonotype appeared many times. The chain combines TRBV28 with TRBJ2-3, with 7 bases aligning to TRBD2. CDR1 and CDR2 (germline): MDHEN, SYDVKM. V gave up 6 bases and J gave up 5 bases; unmatched junction bases: 8. The CDR3 runs 14 residues. The CDR3 sequence: CASRTAGRGDTQYF. The DNA of the CDR3 is TGTGCCAGCAGAACGGCAGGGAGGGGAGATACGCAGTATTTT.

A remark on this clonotype: A clone one base away is much larger, so this may be a read error. This chain connects TRBV7-2 to TRBJ2-7; D possibly matches TRBD1 or TRBD2 (5 bases each). This CDR3 is 13 amino acids long. Germline assignment: CDR1 SGHTA and CDR2 FQGNSA. CDR3 in DNA: TGTGCCCGCAGATCCGGGGACCGATACGAGCAGTACTTC. Protein product: CARRSGDRYEQYF.

This clonotype has at least ten counts. J is TRBJ1-4 and V is TRBV2; tentative D call: TRBD1 (6 bases). The germline V and J ends were trimmed by 5 bases and 5 bases, with 12 bases remaining between them. Germline V gene data show CDR1 as SNHLY and CDR2 as FYNNEI. The CDR3 has 14 residues. Here the CDR3 reads CASSTGSQNEKLFF. The CDR3 DNA reads as TGTGCCAGCAGTACAGGGTCCCAAAATGAAAAACTGTTTTTT.

The rearrangement uses TRBV2 and TRBJ1-5; 7 nucleotides line up with TRBD1. Unmatched junction bases numbered 7, after V lost 6 bases and J lost 5 bases. The CDR3 covers 14 residues. Per the germline V gene, CDR1 is SNHLY and CDR2 is FYNNEI. The CDR3: CASSRGQAHQPQHF. The DNA of the CDR3 is TGTGCCAGCAGCCGAGGACAGGCCCATCAGCCCCAGCATTTT. The whole variable domain, remainder taken from reference TRBV2 and TRBJ1-5, is EPEVTQTPSHQVTQMGQEVILRCVPISNHLYFYWYRQILGQKVEFLVSFYNNEISEKSEIFDDQFSVERPDGSNFTLKIRSTKLEDSAMYFCASSRGQAHQPQHFGDGTRLSIL.

The sample holds many counts of this clonotype. The chain links TRBV18 to TRBJ2-5, with no clear D. Germline V gene sequence: CDR1 KGHSH, CDR2 LQKENI. The ends were cut back, 2 bases at V and 5 bases at J, with 12 bases in the middle. The CDR3 has 14 residues. Here the CDR3 reads CASSPLLSEETQYF. Written as DNA, the CDR3 is TGTGCCAGCTCACCATTGCTCAGCGAGGAGACCCAGTACTTC.

This clonotype has at least ten counts. The CDR3 spells CASSETGTSGGHEQFF. DNA of the CDR3: TGTGCCAGCAGCGAAACCGGGACTAGCGGGGGACATGAGCAGTTCTTC. This chain links TRBV7-3 with TRBJ2-1, with 14 bases fitting TRBD2. Unmatched junction bases numbered 8, after V lost 5 bases and J lost 8 bases. The length of the CDR3 is 16 residues. CDR1 and CDR2 from the germline V gene are SGHTA and FQGTGA.

This clonotype has ten or more counts. The chain joins TRBV29-1 to TRBJ1-1; D remains unclear. Deletions cut 7 bases from V and 3 bases from J, with 21 bases between. Germline CDR1 SQVTM, CDR2 ANQGSEA. The CDR3 extends over 15 amino acids. The CDR3 reads CSGVVSQPLDTEAFF. The CDR3 DNA is TGCAGCGGGGTGGTGTCCCAACCTCTGGACACTGAAGCTTTCTTT.

The rearrangement uses TRBV7-3 and TRBJ2-2; D not resolved. V was cut by 2 bases and J by 4 bases, with 5 bases left in between. The CDR3 spans 13 residues. Germline V lookup: CDR1 SGHTA, CDR2 FQGTGA. The CDR3 is CASSLQTTGELFF. CDR3 coding DNA: TGTGCCAGCAGCTTACAGACCACCGGGGAGCTGTTTTTT.

This clonotype was detected only a few times. This chain links TRBV27 with TRBJ2-2; either TRBD1 or TRBD2 may supply D (6 bases each). This CDR3 has 17 residues. With 5 bases removed from V and 1 base from J, the gap between germline ends came to 17 bases. Germline CDR1 is MNHEY and CDR2 is SMNVEV (reference sequence). CDR3 amino acids: CASSAARGRGNTGELFF. The CDR3 DNA is TGTGCCAGCAGTGCGGCACGGGGGCGCGGGAACACCGGGGAGCTGTTTTTT.

This CDR3 reads CAPPGSNEKLFF. The DNA for the CDR3 is TGTGCCCCGCCGGGGAGTAATGAAAAACTGTTTTTT. V gene TRBV6-1 combines with J gene TRBJ1-4; D gene ambiguous. V dropped 11 bases and J dropped 4 bases, with 11 bases sitting between them. Germline CDR1 reads MNHNS; CDR2 reads SASEGT. The CDR3 loop spans 12 amino acids.

The rearrangement uses TRBV5-1 and TRBJ2-7; 12 bases line up with TRBD1. This CDR3 has 14 amino acids. Germline V gene lookup returns CDR1 SGHRS and CDR2 YFSETQ. The V segment lost 3 bases and the J segment 6 bases; nucleotides outside the gene matches: 4. CDR3 bases: TGCGCCAGCAGCTACCGGGACAGGGGGCCCGAGCAGTACTTC. Translated: CASSYRDRGPEQYF.

The rearrangement joins TRBV6-1 to TRBJ2-1; unclear D gene. CDR1 MNHNS and CDR2 SASEGT come from the germline V gene. CDR3 length: 13 residues. Deletions cut 2 bases from V and 2 bases from J, with 4 bases between. CDR3 region: CASSETTYNEQFF. As DNA, the CDR3 is TGTGCCAGCAGTGAAACCACCTACAATGAGCAGTTCTTC.

This clonotype was picked up a small number of times. The chain has TRBV12-3 or TRBV12-4 and TRBJ1-3; D not resolved. Trimming removed 6 bases at V and 0 bases at J, with 6 bases between. This CDR3 contains 13 residues. The CDR3 here is CASRGSSGNTIYF. The CDR3 nucleotides read TGTGCCAGCAGGGGCAGCTCTGGAAACACCATATATTTT.

This clonotype turned up a few times. The gene calls are TRBV24-1 and TRBJ2-7, with unresolved D. The length of the CDR3 is 13 residues. CDR1 is KGHDR, CDR2 SFDVKD, per germline. Between the trimmed V and J ends, which lost 4 bases and 9 bases, there was a span of 15 bases. Here the CDR3 DNA reads TGTGCCACCAGTGACGGATCCTCCGTTAGGCAGTACTTC. Translation: CATSDGSSVRQYF.